The source of this T cell receptor (beta chain) is a study of T cells in Graves' hyperthyroidism and ophthalmopathy. Germline lookup yields CDR1 LGHNT and CDR2 FRNRAP. The CDR3 contains 14 residues. The V end lost 5 bases, the J end lost 4 bases, and 14 bases lay between the germline ends. Findings of the study overall: Using 13 V-J features, a model discriminated ophthalmopathy from stable hyperthyroidism. Most thyroid clonotypes expanded above 0.001 appeared in blood too.

The TCR beta CDR3 regions underwent amplification using RNA transcripts as the source. During a first-round RT-PCR of the TCR CDR3, the HTBI primer set was used. TCRdb ran MiXCR on the multiplex PCR reads and lists one entry per CDR3 protein. This repertoire shows hundreds of thousands of distinct CDR3 sequences, around 15% found once; its top ten account for roughly an eighth. In this sample, this clonotype turned up many times. Its antigen is not known. Inclusion characteristics of ophthalmopathy patients comprised a Clinical Activity Score of at least 3, a NOSPECS grade of at least 4, and duration under 3 months. The PBMCs studied were ones that came from 9 to 10 ml fresh peripheral blood.

This receptor was obtained from a man between 18 and 35 years old with Graves' ophthalmopathy. The rearrangement links TRBV12-5 to TRBJ2-5, with no clear D. Sequenced: blood. The CDR3 reads CASGTPSSPETQYF. The CDR3 region has the DNA TGTGCTAGTGGTACCCCCTCGTCACCAGAGACCCAGTACTTC.